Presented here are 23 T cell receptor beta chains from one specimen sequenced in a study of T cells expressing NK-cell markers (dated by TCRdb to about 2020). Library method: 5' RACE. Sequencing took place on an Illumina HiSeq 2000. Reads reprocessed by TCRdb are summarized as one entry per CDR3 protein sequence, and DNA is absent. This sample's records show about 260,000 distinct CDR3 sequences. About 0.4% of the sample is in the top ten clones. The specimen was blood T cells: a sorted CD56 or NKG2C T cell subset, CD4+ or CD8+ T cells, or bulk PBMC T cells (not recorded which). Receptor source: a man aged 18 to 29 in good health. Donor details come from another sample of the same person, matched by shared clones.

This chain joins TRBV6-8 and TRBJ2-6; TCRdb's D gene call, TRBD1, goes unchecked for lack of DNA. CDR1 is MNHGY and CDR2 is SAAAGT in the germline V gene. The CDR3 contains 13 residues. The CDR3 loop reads CASKGSPLGVLTF.

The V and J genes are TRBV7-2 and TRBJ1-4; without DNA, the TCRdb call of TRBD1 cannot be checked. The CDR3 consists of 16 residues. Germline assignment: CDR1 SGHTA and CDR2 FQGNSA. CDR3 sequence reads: CASSFRRGLGNEKLFF.

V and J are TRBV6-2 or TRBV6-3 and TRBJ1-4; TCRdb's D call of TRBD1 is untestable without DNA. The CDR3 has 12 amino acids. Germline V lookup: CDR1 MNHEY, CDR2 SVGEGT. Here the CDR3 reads CASSTTRVELFF.

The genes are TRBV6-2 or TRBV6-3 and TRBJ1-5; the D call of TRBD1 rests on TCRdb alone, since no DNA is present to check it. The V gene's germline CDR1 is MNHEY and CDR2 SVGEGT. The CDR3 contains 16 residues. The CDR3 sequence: CASRRQGRGSNQPQHF.

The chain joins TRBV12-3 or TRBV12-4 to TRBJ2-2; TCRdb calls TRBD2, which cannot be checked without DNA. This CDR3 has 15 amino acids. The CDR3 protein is CASSFVAGEGGELFF.

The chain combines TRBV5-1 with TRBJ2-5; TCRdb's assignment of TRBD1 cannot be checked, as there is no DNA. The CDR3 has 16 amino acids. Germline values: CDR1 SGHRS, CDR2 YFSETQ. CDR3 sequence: CASSLSRPTGEETQYF.

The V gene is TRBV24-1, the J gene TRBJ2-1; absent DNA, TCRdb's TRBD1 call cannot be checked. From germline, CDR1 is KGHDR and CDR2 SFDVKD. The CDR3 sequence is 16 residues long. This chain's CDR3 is CATSDPDRGYNNEQFF.

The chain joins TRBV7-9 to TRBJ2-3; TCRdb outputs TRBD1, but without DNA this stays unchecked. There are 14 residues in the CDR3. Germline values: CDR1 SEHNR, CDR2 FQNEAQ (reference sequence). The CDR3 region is CASSLGVPMDTQYF.

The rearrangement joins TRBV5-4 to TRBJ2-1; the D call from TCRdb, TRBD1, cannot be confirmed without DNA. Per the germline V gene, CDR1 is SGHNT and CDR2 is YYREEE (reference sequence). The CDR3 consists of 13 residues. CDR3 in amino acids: CASSEPPGTEQFF.

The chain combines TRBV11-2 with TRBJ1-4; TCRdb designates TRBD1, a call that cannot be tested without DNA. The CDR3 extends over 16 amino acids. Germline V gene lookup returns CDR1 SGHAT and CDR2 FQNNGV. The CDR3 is CASSLVGAGGEEKLFF.

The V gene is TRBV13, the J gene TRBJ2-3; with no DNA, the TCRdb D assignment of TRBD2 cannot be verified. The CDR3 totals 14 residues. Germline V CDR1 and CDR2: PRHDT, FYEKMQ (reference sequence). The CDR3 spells CASSLAGAGGPQYF.

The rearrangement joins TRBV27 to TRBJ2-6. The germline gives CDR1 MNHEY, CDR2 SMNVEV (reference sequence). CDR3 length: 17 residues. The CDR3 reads CASSLSRFHSGANVLTF. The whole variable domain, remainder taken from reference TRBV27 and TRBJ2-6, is EAQVTQNPRYLITVTGKKLTVTCSQNMNHEYMSWYRQDPGLGLRQIYYSMNVEVTDKGDVPEGYKVSRKEKRNFPLILESPSPNQTSLYFCASSLSRFHSGANVLTFGAGSRLTVL.

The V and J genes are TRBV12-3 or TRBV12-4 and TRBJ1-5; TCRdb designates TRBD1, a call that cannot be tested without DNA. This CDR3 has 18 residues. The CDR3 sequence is CASRDRQGPISSNQPQHF.

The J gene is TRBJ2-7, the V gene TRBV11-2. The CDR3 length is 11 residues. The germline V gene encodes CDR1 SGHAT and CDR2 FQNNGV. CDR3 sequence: CASSLSDEQYF.

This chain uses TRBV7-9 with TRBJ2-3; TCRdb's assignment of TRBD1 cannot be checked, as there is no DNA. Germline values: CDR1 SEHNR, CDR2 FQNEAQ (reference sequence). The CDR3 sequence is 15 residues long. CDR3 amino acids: CASSPADRAPDTQYF.

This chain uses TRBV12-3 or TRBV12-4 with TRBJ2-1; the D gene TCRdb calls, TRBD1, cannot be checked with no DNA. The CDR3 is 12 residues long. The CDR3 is CASSYRVLAPFF.

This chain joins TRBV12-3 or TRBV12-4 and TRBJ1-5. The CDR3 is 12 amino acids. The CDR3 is CASSYSNQPQHF.

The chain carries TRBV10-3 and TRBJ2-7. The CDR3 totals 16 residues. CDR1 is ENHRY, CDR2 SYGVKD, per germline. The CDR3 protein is CAIRDDGLNKSREQYF.

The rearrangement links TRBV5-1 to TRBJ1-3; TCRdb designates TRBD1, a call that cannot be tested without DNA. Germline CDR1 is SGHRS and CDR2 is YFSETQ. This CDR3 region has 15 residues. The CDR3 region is CASSNGQGTGNTIYF.

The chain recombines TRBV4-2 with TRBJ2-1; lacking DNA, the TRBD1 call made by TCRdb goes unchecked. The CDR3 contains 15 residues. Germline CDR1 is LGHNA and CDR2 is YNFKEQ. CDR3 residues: CASSQDLRGWGEQFF.

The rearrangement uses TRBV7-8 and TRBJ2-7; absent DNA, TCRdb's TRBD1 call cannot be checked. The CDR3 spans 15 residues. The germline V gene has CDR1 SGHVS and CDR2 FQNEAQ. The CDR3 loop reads CASSLDRGDMYEQYF.

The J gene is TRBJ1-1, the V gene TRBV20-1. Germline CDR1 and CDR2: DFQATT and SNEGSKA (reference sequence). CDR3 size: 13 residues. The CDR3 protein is CSARDLQGPGAFF.

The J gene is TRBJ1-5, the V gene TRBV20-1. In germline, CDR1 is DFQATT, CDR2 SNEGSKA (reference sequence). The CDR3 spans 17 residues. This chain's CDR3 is CSASLGIGQSSNQPQHF.